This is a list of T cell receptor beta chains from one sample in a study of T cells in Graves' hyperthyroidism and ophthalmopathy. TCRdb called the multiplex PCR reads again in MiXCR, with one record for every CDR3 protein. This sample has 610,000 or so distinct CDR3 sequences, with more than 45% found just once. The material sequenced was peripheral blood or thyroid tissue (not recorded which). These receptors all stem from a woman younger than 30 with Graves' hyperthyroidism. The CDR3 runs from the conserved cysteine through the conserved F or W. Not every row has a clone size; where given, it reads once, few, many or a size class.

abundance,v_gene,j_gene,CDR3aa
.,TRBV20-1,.,CSASLAANYNEQFF
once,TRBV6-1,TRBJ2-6,CASNRDVPGANVLTF
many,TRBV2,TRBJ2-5,CASGGTEHRETQYF
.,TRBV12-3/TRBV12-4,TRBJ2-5,CASSSPGGGTETQYF
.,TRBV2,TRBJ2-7,CASYRAYEQYF
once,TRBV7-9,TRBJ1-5,CASSSSSGFNQPQHF
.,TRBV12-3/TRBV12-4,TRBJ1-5,CASSLEGDSMGNQPQHF
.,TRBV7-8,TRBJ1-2,CASSSAPPTGQNYGYTF
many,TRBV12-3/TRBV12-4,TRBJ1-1,CASTKGTGGQITEAFF
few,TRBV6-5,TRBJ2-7,CASSKRGTFPLYEQYF
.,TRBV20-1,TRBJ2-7,CSAQTGKGYEQYF
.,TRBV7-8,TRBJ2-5,CASSLGDSGGALATQYF
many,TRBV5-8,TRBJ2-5,CASSLGVVGTQYF
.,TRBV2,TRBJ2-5,CTSRAGTPQETQYF
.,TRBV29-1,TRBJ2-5,CSRDHSGQETQYF
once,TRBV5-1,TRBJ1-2,CASSATGGASYTF
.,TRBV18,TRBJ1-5,CASSRGLGSNQPQHF
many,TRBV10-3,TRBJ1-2,CAISEVQGDLPDGYTF
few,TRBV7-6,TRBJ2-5,CASSPVAQETQYF
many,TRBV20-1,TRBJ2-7,CSATFSGGESYEQYF
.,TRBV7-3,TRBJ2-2,CASSPIAGELFF
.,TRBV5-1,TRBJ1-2,CASSSGTGGAGYTF
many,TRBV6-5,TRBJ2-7,CASSYLKGPYEQYF
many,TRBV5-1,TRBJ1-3,CASSLEDSSGNTIYF
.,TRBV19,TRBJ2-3,CASRQGLAVRDTQYF
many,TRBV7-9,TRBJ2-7,CATTGASYEQYF
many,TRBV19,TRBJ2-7,CASSIPGRSYEQYF
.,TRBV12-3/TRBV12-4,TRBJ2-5,CASSTPGTASETQYF
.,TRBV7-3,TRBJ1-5,CASSQVGNSNQPQHF
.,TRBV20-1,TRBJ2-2,CSASRVASGTGELFF
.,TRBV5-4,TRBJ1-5,CASSDGGYQPQHF
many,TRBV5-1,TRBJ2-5,CASSLGSRTEETQYF
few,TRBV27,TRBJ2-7,CASSLFSSGSYEQYF
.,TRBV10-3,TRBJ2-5,CAITRGLAGGSKETQYF
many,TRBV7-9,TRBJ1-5,CASSLLTDNQPQHF
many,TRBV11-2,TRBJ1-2,CASSLGQLTNYGYTF
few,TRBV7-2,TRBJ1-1,CASSPFYSAGGSGTEAFF
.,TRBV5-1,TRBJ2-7,CASSLGDRGEEQYF
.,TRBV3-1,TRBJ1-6,CASSDGGPLHF
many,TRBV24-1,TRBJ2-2,CATSDFAGEGGELFF
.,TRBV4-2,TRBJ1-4,CASSQDPGQGGEKLFF
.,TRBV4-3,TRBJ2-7,CASSQDYESGRYYEQYF
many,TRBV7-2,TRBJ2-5,CASSLIAEYQETQYF